The rows below give T cell receptor beta chains drawn from one sample of a study of T cell changes during pregnancy in multiple sclerosis. Sequencing used immunoSEQ multiplex PCR; TCRdb keeps in-frame clones, though not all of them. The data show roughly 18,000 clones, with 88% seen just once and roughly 5.1% held by the top ten. The material sequenced was CD8+ T cells from peripheral blood mononuclear cells, taken after pregnancy. The receptors were sampled from a female donor in good health, enrolled as a control in a pregnancy study. Both conserved end residues are part of each CDR3. The D gene is left open where the match is weak. The size entry is marked missing in some rows and otherwise reads once, few, many or a size class.

D	V	size	length	J	DNA	CDR3
TRBD1	TRBV6-5	.	16	TRBJ1-2	TGTGCCAGCAGTTACGACGGGGACAGGCCGAACTATGGCTACACCTTC	CASSYDGDRPNYGYTF
TRBD2	TRBV4-3	few	16	TRBJ2-1	TGCGCCAGCAGCCAAGATCCAGCGGGGGGATACAATGAGCAGTTCTTC	CASSQDPAGGYNEQFF
.	TRBV7-7	.	14	TRBJ2-1	TGTGCTAGCAGCTTAGGGGAGCCAAACAATGAGCAGTTCTTC	CASSLGEPNNEQFF
.	TRBV2	.	16	TRBJ1-5	TGTGCCAGCAGTGAAGCGCGGGGGGCCGGCAATCAGCCCCAGCATTTT	CASSEARGAGNQPQHF
.	TRBV7-2	.	15	TRBJ1-6	TGTGCCAGCAGCTTAGATCCAGGGCAGGGATCACCCCTCCACTTT	CASSLDPGQGSPLHF
.	TRBV25-1	.	12	TRBJ2-1	TGTGCCAGCAGTGATGGGGCCCTTTCTAGGTTCTTC	CASSDGALSRFF
.	TRBV29-1	.	16	TRBJ1-2	TGCAGCGTTGAAGATGAGGTGCACACTACTAACTATGGCTACACCTTC	CSVEDEVHTTNYGYTF
TRBD1	TRBV12-5	.	16	TRBJ1-2	TGTGCTAGTGGTGGGGGGACAGGGCTGGAAGGCTATGGCTACACCTTC	CASGGGTGLEGYGYTF
.	TRBV6-5	once	15	TRBJ2-2	TGTGCCAGCAGTTACTCTTTTAGGGGGGGCGGGGAGCTGTTTTTT	CASSYSFRGGGELFF
TRBD2	TRBV7-9	.	19	TRBJ2-3	TGTGCCAGCAGCTTCTCTCTAGCGGGGGCCTCGGTTAGCACAGATACGCAGTATTTT	CASSFSLAGASVSTDTQYF
.	TRBV27	.	15	TRBJ2-7	TGTGCCAGCAGTTTGGTCCCCACAGGAGCCTACGAGCAGTACTTC	CASSLVPTGAYEQYF
TRBD1	TRBV6-1	.	15	TRBJ1-2	TGTGCCAGCAGTGTAAGACAGGGCCGAAGCTATGGCTACACCTTC	CASSVRQGRSYGYTF
TRBD1	TRBV4-2	.	14	TRBJ1-1	TGTGCCAGCATGGGAGACAGGGGGTTCACTGAAGCTTTCTTT	CASMGDRGFTEAFF